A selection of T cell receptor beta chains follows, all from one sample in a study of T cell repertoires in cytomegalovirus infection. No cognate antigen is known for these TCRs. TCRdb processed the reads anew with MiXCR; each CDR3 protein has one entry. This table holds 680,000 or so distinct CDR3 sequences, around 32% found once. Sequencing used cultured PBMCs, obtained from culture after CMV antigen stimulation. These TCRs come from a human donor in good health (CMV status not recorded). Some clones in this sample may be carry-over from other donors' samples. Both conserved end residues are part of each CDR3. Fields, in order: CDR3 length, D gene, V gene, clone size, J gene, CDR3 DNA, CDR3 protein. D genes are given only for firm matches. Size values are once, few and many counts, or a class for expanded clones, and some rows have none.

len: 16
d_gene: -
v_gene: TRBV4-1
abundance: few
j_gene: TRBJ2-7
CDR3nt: TGCGCCAGCAGCCAAGGGGCTATCTCTGGGGGCTACGAGCAGTACTTC
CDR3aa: CASSQGAISGGYEQYF

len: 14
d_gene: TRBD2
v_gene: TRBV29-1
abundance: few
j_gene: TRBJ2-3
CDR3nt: TGCAGCGCCTTACTAGCGGGGGCCTCAGATACGCAGTATTTT
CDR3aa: CSALLAGASDTQYF

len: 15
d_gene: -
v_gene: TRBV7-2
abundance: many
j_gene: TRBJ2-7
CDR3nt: TGTGCCAGCAGCTGGGGGCAGGTCCCAACCTACGAGCAGTACTTC
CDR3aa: CASSWGQVPTYEQYF

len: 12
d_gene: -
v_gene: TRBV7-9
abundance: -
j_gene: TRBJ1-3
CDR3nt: TGTGCCAGCAGCTTAGCGGACAACACCATATATTTT
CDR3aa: CASSLADNTIYF

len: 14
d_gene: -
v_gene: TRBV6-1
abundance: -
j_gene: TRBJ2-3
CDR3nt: TGTGCCAGCAGTGAAGGCGGAGGCACAGATACGCAGTATTTT
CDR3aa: CASSEGGGTDTQYF

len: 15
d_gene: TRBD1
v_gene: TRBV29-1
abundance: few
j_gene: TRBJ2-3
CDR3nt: TGCAGCGTTGACAAGGGGGCCTTAGACACAGATACGCAGTATTTT
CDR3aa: CSVDKGALDTDTQYF

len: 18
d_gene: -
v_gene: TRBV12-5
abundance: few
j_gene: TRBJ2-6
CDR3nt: TGTGCTAGTGGTACACAATTCGGGGGCGCGGGCGGGGCCAACGTCCTGACTTTC
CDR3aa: CASGTQFGGAGGANVLTF

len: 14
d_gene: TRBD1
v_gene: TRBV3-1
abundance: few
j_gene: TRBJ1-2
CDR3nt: TGTGCCAGCAGCCAGTCGACAGGGACCTATGGCTACACCTTC
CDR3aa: CASSQSTGTYGYTF

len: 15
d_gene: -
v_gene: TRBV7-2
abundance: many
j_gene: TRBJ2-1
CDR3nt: TGTGCCAGCAGCTTAGTAGTGAGTGACAACCATGAGCAGTTCTTC
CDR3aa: CASSLVVSDNHEQFF

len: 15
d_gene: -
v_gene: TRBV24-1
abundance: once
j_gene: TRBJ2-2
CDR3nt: TGTGCCACCAGTGACCCCAGGGTGGCCACCGGGGAGCTGTTTTTT
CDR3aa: CATSDPRVATGELFF

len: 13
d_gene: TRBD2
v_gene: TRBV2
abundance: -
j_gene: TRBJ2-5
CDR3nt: TGTGCCAGCAACCGGGGGGTAGGGGAGACCCAGTACTTC
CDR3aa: CASNRGVGETQYF

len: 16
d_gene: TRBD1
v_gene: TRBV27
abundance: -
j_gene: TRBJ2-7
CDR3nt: TGTGCCACCTCAAGCCCGATCAGGGGGAAAACCTACGAGCAGTACTTC
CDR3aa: CATSSPIRGKTYEQYF

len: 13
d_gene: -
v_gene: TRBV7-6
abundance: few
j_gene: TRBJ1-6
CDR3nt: TGTGCCAGCAGCAGAGAAGGGGCTTCACCCCTCCACTTT
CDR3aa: CASSREGASPLHF

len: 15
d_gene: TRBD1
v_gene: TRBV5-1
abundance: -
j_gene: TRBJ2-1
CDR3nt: TGCGCCAGCAGCTTGGCGACAGGGCAAGGGAATGAGCAGTTCTTC
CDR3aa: CASSLATGQGNEQFF

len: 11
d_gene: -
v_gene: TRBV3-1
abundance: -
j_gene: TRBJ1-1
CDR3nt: TGTGCCAGCAGCCACAATGCTGAAGCTTTCTTT
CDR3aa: CASSHNAEAFF

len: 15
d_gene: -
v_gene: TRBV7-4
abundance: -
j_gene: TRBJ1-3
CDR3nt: TGTGCCAGCAGCGACGGGCTTGCAGCTGGAAACACCATATATTTT
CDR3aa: CASSDGLAAGNTIYF

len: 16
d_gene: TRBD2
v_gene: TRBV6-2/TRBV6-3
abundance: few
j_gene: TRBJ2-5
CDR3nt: TGTGCCAGCACCTTACGACTAGCGGGGGGCCAAGAGACCCAGTACTTC
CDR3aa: CASTLRLAGGQETQYF

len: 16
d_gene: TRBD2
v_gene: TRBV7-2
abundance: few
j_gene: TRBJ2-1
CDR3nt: TGTGCCAGCAGCTTAGATGCGGGAGGAGGCTACAATGAGCAGTTCTTC
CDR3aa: CASSLDAGGGYNEQFF

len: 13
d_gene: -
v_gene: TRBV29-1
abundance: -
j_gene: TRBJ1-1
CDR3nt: TGCAGCCGGGGGGGGACCGATAACACTGAAGCTTTCTTT
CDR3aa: CSRGGTDNTEAFF

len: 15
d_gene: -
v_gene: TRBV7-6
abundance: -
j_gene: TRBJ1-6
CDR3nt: TGTGCCAGCAGCTTAGGTCTACAGGGAAATTCACCCCTCCACTTT
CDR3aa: CASSLGLQGNSPLHF

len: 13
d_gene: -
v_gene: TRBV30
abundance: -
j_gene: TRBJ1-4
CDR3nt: TGTGCCTGGGGGAGGGGGAATGGAGAAAAACTGTTTTTT
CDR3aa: CAWGRGNGEKLFF

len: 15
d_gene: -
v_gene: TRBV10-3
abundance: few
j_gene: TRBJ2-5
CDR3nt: TGTGCCATCTCGCCTGGACATACCACACAAGAGACCCAGTACTTC
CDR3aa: CAISPGHTTQETQYF

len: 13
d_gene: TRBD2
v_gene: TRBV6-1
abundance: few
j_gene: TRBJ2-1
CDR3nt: TGTGCCAGCAGTGAAGAACGGGGGGAAGAGCAGTTCTTC
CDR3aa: CASSEERGEEQFF

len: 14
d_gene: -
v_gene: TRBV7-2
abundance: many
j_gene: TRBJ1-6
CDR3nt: TGTGCCAGCAGTCCCAAGCCCGTATCAGGGTCCCTCCACTTT
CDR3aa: CASSPKPVSGSLHF

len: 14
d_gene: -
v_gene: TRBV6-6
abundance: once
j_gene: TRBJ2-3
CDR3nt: TGTGCCAGCAGGGACATGGGGGGACCGGGTACGCAGTATTTT
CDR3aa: CASRDMGGPGTQYF

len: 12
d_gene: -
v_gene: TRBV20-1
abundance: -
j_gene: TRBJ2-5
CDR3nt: TGCAGTGCTAGAGGGGTAGGCGAGACCCAGTACTTC
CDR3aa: CSARGVGETQYF